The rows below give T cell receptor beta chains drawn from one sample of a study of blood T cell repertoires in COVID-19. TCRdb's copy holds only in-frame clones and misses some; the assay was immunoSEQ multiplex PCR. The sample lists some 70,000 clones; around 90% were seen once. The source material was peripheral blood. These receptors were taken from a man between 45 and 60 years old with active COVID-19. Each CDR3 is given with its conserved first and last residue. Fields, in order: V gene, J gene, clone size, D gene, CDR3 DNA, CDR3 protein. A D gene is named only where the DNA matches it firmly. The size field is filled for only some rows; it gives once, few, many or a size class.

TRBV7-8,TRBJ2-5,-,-,TGTGCCAGCAGCTTAGGGATCGTAGGGGTTCCAGAGACCCAGTACTTC,CASSLGIVGVPETQYF
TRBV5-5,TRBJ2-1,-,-,TGTGCCAGCAGCTCCGGGGTCTACAATGAGCAGTTCTTC,CASSSGVYNEQFF
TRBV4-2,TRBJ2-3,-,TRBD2,TGTGCCAGCAGCCAAGCAGCGGGAACCATAGGTACGCAGTATTTT,CASSQAAGTIGTQYF
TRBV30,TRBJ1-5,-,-,TGTGCCTGGAGTGAACGGTGGAATCAGCCCCAGCATTTT,CAWSERWNQPQHF
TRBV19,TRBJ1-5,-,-,TGTGCCAGTAGTCCACCGACAAGCGGCTATCAGCCCCAGCATTTT,CASSPPTSGYQPQHF
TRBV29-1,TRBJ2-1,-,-,TGCAGCCTTCAACGCGACAGCTATAATGAGCAGTTCTTC,CSLQRDSYNEQFF
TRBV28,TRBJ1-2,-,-,TGTGCCAGCAGTTTACCAGGCAACTATGGCTACACCTTC,CASSLPGNYGYTF
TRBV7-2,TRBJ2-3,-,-,TGTGCCAGCAGCCAACTTTCGGGTACGCAGTATTTT,CASSQLSGTQYF
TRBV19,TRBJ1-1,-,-,TGTGCCAGTCAGACAGGCACTGAAGCTTTCTTT,CASQTGTEAFF
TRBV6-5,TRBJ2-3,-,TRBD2,TGTGCCATCCGAAGGGGGGGGACTAGCGCAGATACGCAGTATTTT,CAIRRGGTSADTQYF
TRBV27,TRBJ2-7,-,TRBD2,TGTGCCAGCAGTTCCCCGGGACTAGCGGGAGTAGGGTTATACGAGCAGTACTTC,CASSSPGLAGVGLYEQYF
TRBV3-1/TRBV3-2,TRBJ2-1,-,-,TGTGCCAGCAGCCAAGAGGCCCTTAACTCCTACAATGAGCAGTTCTTC,CASSQEALNSYNEQFF
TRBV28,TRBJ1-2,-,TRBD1,TGTGCCAGCAGTTGGGGACAGGGGCGAGGTTTCGGCTACACCTTC,CASSWGQGRGFGYTF
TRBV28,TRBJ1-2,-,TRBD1,TGTGCCAGCAGTTTAAGGGTCGACAGGGCGAGGGATGGCTACACCTTC,CASSLRVDRARDGYTF
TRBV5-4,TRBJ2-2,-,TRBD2,TGTGCCAGCAGCCCTGGGACTAGCGTCTCCCTTGGGGAGGAGCTGTTTTTT,CASSPGTSVSLGEELFF
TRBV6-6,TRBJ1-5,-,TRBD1,TGTGCCAGCAGTTCCCAGGGGGCGGGTCAGCCCCAGCATTTT,CASSSQGAGQPQHF
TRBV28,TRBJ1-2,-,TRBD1,TGTGCCAGCAGTTTAACGAGGTACAGGGGGCCCCCAGGCTATGGCTACACCTTC,CASSLTRYRGPPGYGYTF
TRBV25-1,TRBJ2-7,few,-,TGTGCCAGCCACCCCCCGAGCCGGGGATACGAGCAGTACTTC,CASHPPSRGYEQYF
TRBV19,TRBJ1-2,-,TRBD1,TGTGCCAGTAGTAGGGGACAGGCCTATGGCTACACCTTC,CASSRGQAYGYTF
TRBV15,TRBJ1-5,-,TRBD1,TGTGCCACCAGCAGAGGGATAGATACAGGGGACGGTCAGCCCCAGCATTTT,CATSRGIDTGDGQPQHF
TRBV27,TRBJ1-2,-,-,TGTGCCAGCAGTCGACAGGCCCATAACTATGGCTACACCTTC,CASSRQAHNYGYTF
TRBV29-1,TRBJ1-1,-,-,TGCAGCGTTGAAAGGACAGACACTGAAGCTTTCTTT,CSVERTDTEAFF
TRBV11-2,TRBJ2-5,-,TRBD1,TGTGCCAGCAGGACAGGGGCGCTGCAAGAGACCCAGTACTTC,CASRTGALQETQYF
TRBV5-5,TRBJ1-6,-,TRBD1,TGTGCCAGCAGCGGGGGACAGTCCCTCTCCTATAATTCACCCCTCCACTTT,CASSGGQSLSYNSPLHF
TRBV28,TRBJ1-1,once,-,TGTGCCAGCAGTCCGGGGCGGAGGGGCTCCGAAGCTTTCTTT,CASSPGRRGSEAFF